This TCR beta chain was found in a study of T cell repertoires in cytomegalovirus infection (dated by TCRdb to the late 2010s). A note on the overall study: The peptide stimulations were aimed at well-studied HLA-B-restricted epitopes as well as recently identified HLA-C-restricted CMV epitopes, whose presentation resists viral immunomodulation. The HLA type of each donor mattered for the analysis, because public TCR beta signatures pointed to carriage of CMV infection along with the matching HLA type. What the study reported, not specific to this receptor: The ex vivo response was dominated by HLA-C-restricted CMV-specific TCR beta clonotypes, which also provided the single most frequent clonotype in two of eight donors. In both this cohort and an independent approximately 400-donor cohort, the cumulative frequency of public TCR beta family members distinguished carriers of CMV infection plus the relevant HLA type.

Taken from cysteine to phenylalanine, the CDR3 has 17 residues. Just the 51-base CDR3 DNA is kept, in frame starting at base 1. As encoded in the germline V gene, CDR1 is MGHRA while CDR2 is YSYEKL. Reading the label with the study, this specimen's treatment or condition is: in vitro stimulation with specific CMV peptide epitopes to enrich CMV-specific T cells. Notes on this clonotype: Its cognate antigen has yet to be identified. At one end the junction does not follow the germline gene, possibly because of a read error.

The sample was run on an Illumina HiSeq 1500. The public reads were run again by TCRdb, first through fastp at Q25 and then through MiXCR, and only productive beta chains were kept. Entries are consolidated by CDR3 protein sequence, retaining the most common genes and DNA. The sample yields some 800,000 distinct CDR3 sequences; around 29% were counted once. The top ten clonotypes cover around 13% of the sample. The sequence was obtained from a human donor in good health (CMV status not recorded). Some clones in this sample may be carry-over from other donors' samples. The material sequenced was cultured CD8+ T cells from PBMCs, taken from culture after CMV antigen stimulation. Here the chain combines TRBV4-1 and TRBJ1-5; a stretch of 7 junction bases matches TRBD1. The CDR3: CASSQSEWRGQEQPQHF. The DNA sequence is given as TGTGCCAGCAGCCAGTCTGAGTGGAGGGGGCAGGAACAGCCCCAGCATTTT.